This T cell receptor (beta chain) stems from a study of blood T cell repertoires in COVID-19. Across the study: The study drew acute and convalescent COVID-19 samples from the United States, Italy and Spain. Nucleic acid was either cDNA or gDNA, and it came from T cells, B-cell-depleted T cells, or PBMCs.

As processed by the authors: The authors estimated nucleated cell counts from reference gene primer amplification. Measured with immunoSEQ multiplex PCR; TCRdb has only the in-frame clones, and not every one. V and J calls and clone size are those listed in that table; D and trimming were worked out from the DNA. Of about 110,000 clones in the sample, about 90% were seen once. Germline assignment: CDR1 KGHSH and CDR2 LQKENI. With 7 bases removed from V and 2 bases from J, the gap between germline ends came to 15 bases. CDR3 length: 15 residues. Input material: peripheral blood. The chain has TRBV18 and TRBJ2-1; D perhaps matches TRBD1 (6 bases). This TCR came from a woman aged 45-59 years with active or convalescent COVID-19. The CDR3 sequence: CASCKTGNPYNEQFF. The CDR3 DNA reads as TGTGCCAGCTGCAAAACAGGGAACCCCTACAATGAGCAGTTCTTC.